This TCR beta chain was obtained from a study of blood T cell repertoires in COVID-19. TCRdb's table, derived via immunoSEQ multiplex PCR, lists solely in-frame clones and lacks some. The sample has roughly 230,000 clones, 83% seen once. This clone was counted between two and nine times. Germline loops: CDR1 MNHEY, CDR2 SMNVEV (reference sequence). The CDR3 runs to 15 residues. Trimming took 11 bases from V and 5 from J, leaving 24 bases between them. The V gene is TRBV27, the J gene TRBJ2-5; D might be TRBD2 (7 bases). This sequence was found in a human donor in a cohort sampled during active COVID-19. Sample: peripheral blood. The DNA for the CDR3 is TGTGCCCTTACCCAAGGGGGGACCGGGGGGGAGACCCAGTACTTC. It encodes CALTQGGTGGETQYF.